The sequence of this T cell receptor (beta chain) was determined in a study of cytomegalovirus exposure and HLA in healthy donors. The study, taken as a whole, reports: The productive fraction for most TCR beta V segments was about 90% or about 30% in an earlier analysis.

J lost 6 bases, V lost 8 bases, and 16 bases had no gene match. The V gene's germline CDR1 is GTSNPN and CDR2 SVGIG (reference sequence). The CDR3 spans 16 residues. A word on this clone: Its antigen is unidentified.

The PCR used 60 Vbeta and 13 Jbeta primers. Libraries were prepared by immunoSEQ multiplex PCR; TCRdb keeps only in-frame clonotypes and omits some of them. This sample has approximately 110,000 clones, with 83% found just once. Sequenced material: PBMCs. The origin of this receptor is a man younger than 30 in good health and CMV-seronegative. The chain recombines TRBV30 with TRBJ2-2, with 9 nucleotides matching TRBD1. Here the CDR3 DNA reads TGTGCCAATAACCGGGACAGGGCGTCGACCCCCGGGGAGCTGTTTTTT. It yields the protein CANNRDRASTPGELFF.